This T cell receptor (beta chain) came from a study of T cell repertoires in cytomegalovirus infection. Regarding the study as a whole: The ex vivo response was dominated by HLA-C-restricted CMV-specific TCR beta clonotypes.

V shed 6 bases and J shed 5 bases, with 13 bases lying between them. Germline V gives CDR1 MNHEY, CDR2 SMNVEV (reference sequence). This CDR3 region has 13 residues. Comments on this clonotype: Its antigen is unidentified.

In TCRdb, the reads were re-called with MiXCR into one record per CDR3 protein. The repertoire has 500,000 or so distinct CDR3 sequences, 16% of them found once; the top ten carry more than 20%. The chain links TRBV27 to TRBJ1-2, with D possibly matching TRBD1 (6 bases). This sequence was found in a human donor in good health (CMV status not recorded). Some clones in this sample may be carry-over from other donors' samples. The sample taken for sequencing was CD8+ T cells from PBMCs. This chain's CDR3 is CASRDSILYGYTF. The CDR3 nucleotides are TGTGCCAGCAGGGACAGTATTTTATATGGCTACACCTTC.